These 6 T cell receptor beta chains originate from one sample sequenced in a study of T cells after yellow fever vaccination. TCRdb re-called the 5' RACE reads through MiXCR, storing one row per CDR3 protein. Of 200,000 to 250,000 distinct CDR3 sequences in the sample, more than 3% were seen once. The sequencing here drew on CD4+ T cells sorted from PBMCs, taken 10 days after the yellow fever booster vaccination. The receptors originated from a man younger than 30 who received the YFV17D yellow fever vaccine.

CDR3 protein: CASSLAAGASNQPQHF. The DNA of the CDR3 is TGTGCCAGCAGCTTAGCGGCCGGGGCCAGCAATCAGCCCCAGCATTTT. J is TRBJ1-5 and V is TRBV7-2, with a weak D call TRBD1 (5 bases). Germline V gene lookup returns CDR1 SGHTA and CDR2 FQGNSA. CDR3 size: 16 residues. Trimming removed 0 bases at V and 1 base at J, with 10 bases between. The variable domain in full, with the rest retrieved from reference TRBV7-2 and TRBJ1-5, is GAGVSQSPSNKVTEKGKDVELRCDPISGHTALYWYRQSLGQGLEFLIYFQGNSAPDKSGLPSDRFSAERTGGSVSTLTIQRTQQEDSAVYLCASSLAAGASNQPQHFGDGTRLSIL.

This clonotype was found many times. The chain uses TRBV6-1 and TRBJ1-6; no firm D call. In germline, CDR1 is MNHNS, CDR2 SASEGT. Trimming cost V 0 bases and J 10 bases, with 10 bases left between them. There are 14 residues in the CDR3. The CDR3 loop is CASSEAPGPSPLHF. The CDR3 bases are TGTGCCAGCAGTGAAGCGCCCGGGCCATCACCCCTCCACTTT.

In DNA form, the CDR3 reads TGTGCCAGTACCCTAACCCTGGGTGGCTATGGCTACACCTTC. It translates to CASTLTLGGYGYTF. The V gene is TRBV19, the J gene TRBJ1-2; D not certain. Germline V lookup: CDR1 LNHDA, CDR2 SQIVND (reference sequence). V was trimmed by 7 bases and J by 4 bases, leaving 16 bases between them. The length of the CDR3 is 14 residues.

Ten or more counts support this clonotype. V is TRBV7-2 and J is TRBJ2-1; weak D call: TRBD1 (5 bases). Looked up from germline, CDR1 is SGHTA and CDR2 is FQGNSA. With 5 bases removed from V and 0 bases from J, the gap between germline ends came to 14 bases. The CDR3 length is 16 residues. CDR3 in DNA: TGTGCCAGCAGCCCGCGACAGCCTAGCTCCTACAATGAGCAGTTCTTC. Its translation: CASSPRQPSSYNEQFF.

This clonotype was counted ten times or more. The CDR3 region is CASSLIASLETQYF. For the CDR3, the DNA is TGTGCCAGCAGCTTAATAGCTAGTTTGGAGACCCAGTACTTC. V and J are TRBV11-2 and TRBJ2-5; no clear D gene. V was trimmed by 2 bases and J by 5 bases, leaving 12 bases between them. Germline loops: CDR1 SGHAT, CDR2 FQNNGV. The length of the CDR3 is 14 residues.

In this sample, this clonotype turned up a few times. The genes are TRBV6-4 and TRBJ2-7, with D hard to call. V shed 0 bases and J shed 6 bases, with 6 bases lying between them. The CDR3 loop spans 12 amino acids. Per germline, CDR1 MRHNA and CDR2 SNTAGT. The CDR3 DNA reads TGTGCCAGCAGTGACTCGAGAAGCGAGCAGTACGTC. It is translated as CASSDSRSEQYV.